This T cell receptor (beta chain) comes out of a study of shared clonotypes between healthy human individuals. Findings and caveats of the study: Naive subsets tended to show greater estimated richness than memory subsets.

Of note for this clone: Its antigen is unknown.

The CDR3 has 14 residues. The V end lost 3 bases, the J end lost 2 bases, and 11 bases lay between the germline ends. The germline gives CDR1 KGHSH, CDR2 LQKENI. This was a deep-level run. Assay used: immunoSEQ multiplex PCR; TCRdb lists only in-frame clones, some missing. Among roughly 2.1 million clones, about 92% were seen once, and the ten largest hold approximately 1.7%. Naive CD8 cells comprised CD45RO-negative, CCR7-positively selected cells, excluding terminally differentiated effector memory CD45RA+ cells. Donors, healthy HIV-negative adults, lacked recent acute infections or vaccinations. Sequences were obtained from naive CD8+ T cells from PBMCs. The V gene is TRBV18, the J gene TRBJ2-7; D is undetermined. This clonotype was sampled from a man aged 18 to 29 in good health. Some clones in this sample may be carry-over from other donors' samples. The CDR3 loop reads CASSPMGSTYEQYF. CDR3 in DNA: TGTGCCAGCTCACCGATGGGGTCGACCTACGAGCAGTACTTC.